This TCR beta chain was identified during a study of cytomegalovirus exposure and HLA in healthy donors listed by TCRdb under 2017. Concerning the study at large: An earlier analysis of roughly 570 of the donors reported approximately 300 Gb of sequence data and 117 million unique TCR beta sequences obtained from roughly 170 million T cells. Donor age, sex, ethnicity and CMV serostatus were compiled alongside the repertoire data. HLA typing covered class I and class II loci at four-digit resolution. In an earlier analysis of 500 to 650 of the donors, high-throughput TCR beta sequencing was used to judge whether each TCR beta V gene segment behaved as functional or pseudogenic. A handful of DR-DQ haplotypes were handled as single units for association and clustering because linkage in the cohort was strong. All discovery cohort repertoires had been generated using a single sequencing platform. Typing coverage varied by locus: about 629-630 donors for A, B, C, DRB1 and DQB1; roughly 510 for DQA1; about 600 for DPA1; roughly 450 for DPB1. The T cell repertoires of 666 subjects were profiled by immunosequencing and related to cytomegalovirus serostatus. Across under 500 genotyped donors of the cohort, an average of approximately 220,000 unique TCR beta nucleotide sequences per donor were sequenced, and roughly 18% of those sequences were non-productive. An early release that covered about 600 HLA-typed donors contained approximately 320 gigabases of sequencing data and around 80 million unique TCR sequences. The study was designed to test whether signatures of past pathogen exposure could be identified by cataloging public T cell receptors. The later analysis used no new phenotypic data to find candidate immune exposures, relying instead on TCR beta sequences and their occurrence across donors. In a later analysis, previously published TCR beta repertoires from 670 or so donors were re-analyzed and high-resolution HLA genotyping was added so that TCR occurrence patterns could be studied. Genome-wide SNP genotypes for about 55% of the roughly 670 donors were used in a later genetic analysis, which treated that subset as a discovery cohort. The genetic ancestry cluster associated with self-reported Caucasian donors included 65% to 90% of the roughly 400 genotyped donors. The study combined high-throughput TCR immunosequencing, statistical association of individual TCRs with disease status, and machine learning to predict cytomegalovirus infection status. Besides the first cohort of some 670 subjects, a separate validation cohort made up of over a hundred different subjects was used. The paper's findings and limits, for the study overall: In vitro tests confirmed that three of the cytomegalovirus-associated TCR beta chains recognize cytomegalovirus antigens. A further reported finding was that TCR beta sequences accurately predicted the HLA-A and HLA-B alleles for most subjects in the first cohort. In both the original and validation cohorts, the classifier was reported to diagnose cytomegalovirus status with high specificity and sensitivity. For the cohort, immune exposure information was limited to CMV serostatus. Because counts were too low, about 18 rarely observed V segments, including chromosome 9 orphons, were excluded from the earlier analysis of under 650 of the donors. According to a later analysis, parvovirus B19, influenza, CMV and Epstein-Barr virus appeared linked to several top co-occurrence clusters. In a later genetic analysis, a missense DCLRE1C variant was associated with V-gene and J-gene trimming of TCR beta chains, and the association was replicated in an independent cohort. Strong co-occurrence of HLA alleles, especially DR and DQ, made assigning TCR associations to individual alleles difficult. A later analysis found that most CMV-associated TCR beta chains appeared HLA-restricted, with HLA associations seemingly driven largely by CMV exposure. Broadly in line with IMGT annotations, most TCR beta V segments showed up in productive rearrangements about 87% or about 30% of the time in an earlier analysis of several hundred of the donors. In a later analysis, 16,951 TCR beta sequences were associated with specific HLA alleles at a false discovery rate of 0.05. The sequencing pipeline was judged likely to have produced a cluster of highly shared sequence variants as a technical artifact. A later analysis found that HLA-associated TCR beta chains were more clonally expanded and had lower generation probabilities than equally common non-associated chains. A later analysis found that TCR association rates varied across HLA loci, with DRB1 alleles showing the most associated TCRs and HLA-C alleles the fewest. This cohort had only TCR beta chains sequenced, and the lack of alpha or paired-chain data limited which features could be detected. Most TCR sequences were observed very rarely across donors, whereas some public TCRs were present in many individuals. The presence/absence analyses assumed that sequencing depth was roughly uniform across donors, and that assumption may not be true. The authors suggested that the approach could potentially be extended to other disease states and immunological phenotypes. The study listed 164 TCR beta chains as associated with cytomegalovirus. A later genetic analysis reported fewer N-insertions in productive TCRs among donors in an Asian-associated ancestry cluster than the roughly 650-donor mean. Because the 87-base-pair reads could not distinguish some IMGT-functional V segments, including TRBV6-2 and TRBV6-3, those segments were excluded. Because HLA typing was missing for some donors at each locus, association tests included only the typed subset. Linkage disequilibrium might explain the correlated functional status among segregating V segments, but an unknown experimental factor could not be ruled out.

For CDR1 and CDR2, the germline V gene lists MNHEY and SVGAGI. The CDR3 runs 15 residues from the cysteine to the phenylalanine. CDR3 DNA is the only sequence kept; it has 45 bases, read in frame from the first base. The junction shows trimming of 6 bases on V and 2 bases on J, and the gene matches do not reach 5 bases of it. The library relied on the immunoSEQ multiplex PCR assay. For the multiplex PCR, a mixture combining 60 forward primers for TCR Vbeta segments and 13 reverse primers for TCR Jbeta segments was used. The CDR3 region of rearranged TCR beta genes was amplified from genomic DNA with a multiplex PCR assay. The amplified TCR beta libraries were sequenced on the Illumina HiSeq System as 87-base-pair reads. The source study handled its data this way. A later analysis counted around 72 million unique TCR beta chains across the 600 to 850 repertoires, and 9.5 million to 11 million of these chains were shared by at least two donors. A nearest-neighbor algorithm error-corrected the raw reads and collapsed the reads into unique sequences, merging closely related sequences to remove PCR and sequencing errors. Alignment of CDR3 sequences to IMGT reference sequences was used to assign V, D and J gene segments. Each retained sequence needed at least a six-nucleotide match to both a V gene segment and a J gene segment. A rearrangement counted as productive if the CDR3 had no stop codons and remained in frame with V and J, and every other rearrangement counted as non-productive. Following IMGT convention, CDR3 was defined as the stretch from the second conserved V-encoded cysteine to the conserved J-encoded phenylalanine. The earlier analysis of about 560 of the donors excluded any sequence lacking an unambiguous match to a single V gene segment. An earlier analysis of fewer than 650 of the donors classified V segments as functional when productive rearrangements were above 56.7% and as segregating when the standard deviation between donors was above 5%. To diagnose cytomegalovirus status from the catalog of TCR beta chain sequences, a statistical classification framework was built. In a later analysis, TCR nucleotide sequences were compared against IMGT/GENE-DB human TR gene sequences so that V and J genes could be assigned. The TCRdist pipeline was used in a later analysis to assign CDR3 sequences and most-parsimonious VDJ recombination scenarios. In a later analysis, each TCR beta chain was defined by its CDR3 amino acid sequence together with its V-gene family, and reads without a unique V-gene family were excluded. A later analysis removed several hundred highly shared, low-generation-probability nucleotide sequences to deal with suspected cross-contamination and a sequencing artifact. For each public chain, a later analysis derived a clonal expansion index from normalized ranks of inferred template counts within each repertoire. A later analysis computed generation probabilities with a VDJ recombination model fitted to out-of-frame rearrangements, and checked the results against IGoR. Hypergeometric tests were used in a later analysis to score TCR-TCR, TCR-HLA and TCR-CMV co-occurrence, with a repertoire-size bias correction applied to the TCR pairs. A later analysis estimated false discovery rates by permuting HLA or CMV assignments 20 times. In a later analysis, co-occurring TCRs were grouped using DBSCAN, and TCRdist sequence similarity was added for clustering within HLA-allele-positive subsets. Co-occurrence clustering excluded repertoires with fewer than 30,000 or more than 120,000 public chains, plus five with anomalous nucleotide sharing. Imported from immuneACCESS, the table was reduced by TCRdb to in-frame sequences with V and J called. These copies leave out some clones; in studies compared against another copy, an unresolved V gene accounts for under half, and the cause of the remainder is not known. V and J calls and clone size are as listed in that table; D and trimming were resolved from the DNA. This sample comprises a few hundred thousand clones, about three quarters of them detected only once. Around 2.9% of the sample is held by the ten biggest clonotypes.

A note on this clone: Its antigen is not yet known. Qualities for individual bases were not recorded, and no much larger clone is one base off.

The cohort comprised 666 healthy bone marrow donors. At the time of sampling, all cohort members were nominally healthy, though unrecorded immune exposures were likely present. The donor tested CMV seropositive, placing the donor among the roughly 270 seropositive members of the cohort. A peripheral blood sample was provided by each donor, and peripheral blood mononuclear cells were used for TCR beta sequencing. The Qiagen DNeasy Blood Extraction Kit was used to extract genomic DNA from the blood cell samples. The sequencing input was PBMCs. Recombination linked TRBV6-5 to TRBJ1-4, with TRBD1 matching 8 junction bases. This clonotype was sampled from a woman aged 55-75 years in good health and CMV-seropositive. The CDR3 region has the sequence CASRGRTGTNEKLFF. The nucleotides are TGTGCCAGCAGGGGGAGGACAGGGACTAATGAAAAACTGTTTTTT.